This T cell receptor (beta chain) originates from a study of graft-versus-host responses after intestinal transplantation. Germline V gene sequence: CDR1 SGDLS, CDR2 YYNGEE. Trimming took 10 bases from V and 4 from J; bases not matched to a gene: 6. The CDR3 runs 13 residues. Concerning this clone: Its target is unknown.

Findings and caveats of the study: High graft-versus-host to host-versus-graft T cell clonal ratios marked allografts of patients with graft-donor macrochimerism.

The data were produced by immunoSEQ multiplex PCR, yet TCRdb's version contains in-frame clones alone and is incomplete. The table lists more than 70,000 clones, roughly 90% of them singletons. The sequence came from a human donor who was the organ donor for an intestinal transplant. The rearrangement links TRBV9 to TRBJ1-1; 11 nucleotides line up with TRBD1. The sequences come from unstimulated CD8+ T cells sorted from spleen or lymph node cells, collected before transplant. CDR3 protein: CASTGTGGTEAFF. The CDR3, as DNA: TGTGCCTCAACCGGGACAGGGGGCACTGAAGCTTTCTTT.